These T cell receptor beta chains were read from a single sample in a study of beta chain features in type 1 diabetes. Here immunoSEQ multiplex PCR was the method, and the copy in TCRdb shows in-frame clones only, minus some. The data contain hundreds of thousands of clones, about 70% of them seen just once; the ten biggest clones take up approximately 0.053%. Sequencing input: naive CD4+ T cells from blood. The receptors shown here come from a man aged 30-40 years in good health. Both conserved end residues are part of each CDR3. The D gene is left open where the match is weak. A row's size may be missing; if present it is once, few, many or a size class.

J	V	D	size	DNA	CDR3
TRBJ2-5	TRBV5-1	NA	NA	TGCGCCAGCAGCTTGGACACAAGTCAAGAGACCCAGTACTTC	CASSLDTSQETQYF
TRBJ2-1	TRBV30	NA	NA	TGTGCCTGGAACGGCGACCGAGGACGGCAATACAATGAGCAGTTCTTC	CAWNGDRGRQYNEQFF
TRBJ2-6	TRBV30	NA	NA	TGTGCCGGTTCGGGACATACGTCCTCTGGGGCCAACGTCCTGACTTTC	CAGSGHTSSGANVLTF
TRBJ2-3	TRBV5-4	TRBD2	NA	TGTGCCAGCAGCCCGATAGCGGGACCAACAGATACGCAGTATTTT	CASSPIAGPTDTQYF
TRBJ2-2	TRBV10-3	NA	once	TGTGCCATCAGGAAACAGGATTCGGGCACCGGGGAGCTGTTTTTT	CAIRKQDSGTGELFF
TRBJ2-2	TRBV10-3	NA	NA	TGTGCCATCCGATGGGGAAACACCGGGGAGCTGTTTTTT	CAIRWGNTGELFF
TRBJ1-1	TRBV30	NA	few	TGTGCCTGGAGTTTTAATCCTCAAGTAGGCACTGAAGCTTTCTTT	CAWSFNPQVGTEAFF
TRBJ2-1	TRBV30	NA	NA	TGTGCCTGGAGCGGAGATACGTACAATGAGCAGTTCTTC	CAWSGDTYNEQFF
TRBJ1-2	TRBV13	NA	NA	TGTGCCAGCAGCTTAGGCCCGAAAGGGACGCCGGGCTACACCTTC	CASSLGPKGTPGYTF
TRBJ2-7	TRBV4-3	TRBD2	few	TGCGCCAGCAGCCAACGAGCGGGAGAGGGTGAGCAGTACTTC	CASSQRAGEGEQYF
TRBJ2-1	TRBV29-1	TRBD1	once	TGCAGCCTAACCAAGGGGGCCCAGGGGGTCAATGAGCAGTTCTTC	CSLTKGAQGVNEQFF
TRBJ1-1	TRBV19	NA	NA	TGTGCCAGTAGTATAAGGGTGAACACTGAAGCTTTCTTT	CASSIRVNTEAFF
TRBJ2-1	TRBV28	TRBD2	NA	TGTGCCAGCAGTTTGGGGGGGAGCAATGAGCAGTTCTTC	CASSLGGSNEQFF
TRBJ2-1	TRBV5-1	NA	NA	TGCGCCAGCAGCTTGGACAGGGATGAGCAGTTCTTC	CASSLDRDEQFF
TRBJ1-1	TRBV30	TRBD1	NA	TGTGCCTCGCCTCGTGTCTCGGGACAGATGAACACTGAAGCTTTCTTT	CASPRVSGQMNTEAFF
TRBJ2-5	TRBV27	TRBD2	few	TGTGCCAGCGGGCCCTGGACTAGCGGGAGACAGACCCAGTACTTC	CASGPWTSGRQTQYF
TRBJ2-1	TRBV9	TRBD2	few	TGTGCCAGCAGCGTAGGGGTAGCGGGATCTTGGAATGAGCAGTTCTTC	CASSVGVAGSWNEQFF
TRBJ1-2	TRBV30	NA	NA	TGTGCCTCGGCTCTACCGTCCGGGAACTATGGCTACACCTTC	CASALPSGNYGYTF
TRBJ2-7	TRBV30	TRBD1	NA	TGTGCCCCGGGACAGCACTTCTACGAGCAGTACTTC	CAPGQHFYEQYF
TRBJ2-7	TRBV7-2	NA	NA	TGTGCCAGCAGCTTATTCTTATCGGGGGAGCAGTACTTC	CASSLFLSGEQYF
TRBJ2-3	TRBV30	TRBD2	few	TGTGCCTGGAGTGTTCGACTAGCGGCTAGCACAGATACGCAGTATTTT	CAWSVRLAASTDTQYF
TRBJ2-2	TRBV21-1	NA	NA	TGTGCCAGCAGCATCACCCCCGGGGAGCTGTTTTTT	CASSITPGELFF
TRBJ2-7	TRBV20-1	NA	NA	TGCAGTGCTATTCACGGTTACGAGCAGTACTTC	CSAIHGYEQYF
TRBJ2-7	TRBV29-1	TRBD1	NA	TGCAGCGCCATACGAGACAGGGGGATCTACGAGCAGTACTTC	CSAIRDRGIYEQYF
TRBJ1-2	TRBV16	NA	few	TGTGCCAGCAGCCTCACAGCCCAGGGAGGCGGCTACACCTTC	CASSLTAQGGGYTF
TRBJ2-2	TRBV30	TRBD2	NA	TGTGCCTGGTCCAGCGGGGCCCCGGGGACCGGGGAGCTGTTTTTT	CAWSSGAPGTGELFF
TRBJ2-7	TRBV28	NA	NA	TGTGCCAGCGGGGGGACAGTTTCCTACGAGCAGTACTTC	CASGGTVSYEQYF
TRBJ2-5	TRBV29-1	TRBD1	NA	TGCAGCGTTGCCTACAGGGGTTACCAAGAGACCCAGTACTTC	CSVAYRGYQETQYF
TRBJ2-7	TRBV7-2	NA	few	TGTGCCAGCAGAAGACAGAGCACCTACGAGCAGTACTTC	CASRRQSTYEQYF
TRBJ2-5	TRBV29-1	NA	NA	TGCAGCGTTGACGGACTCCTGCAAGAGACCCAGTACTTC	CSVDGLLQETQYF
TRBJ1-1	TRBV2	TRBD1	NA	TGTGCCGCAACAGGGGGCGAATACACTGAAGCTTTCTTT	CAATGGEYTEAFF
TRBJ2-5	TRBV4-2	TRBD2	NA	TGTGCCAGCAGCCACTCCGGGACTAGCGGAGAGACCCAGTACTTC	CASSHSGTSGETQYF
TRBJ2-5	TRBV11-2	TRBD2	NA	TGTGCCAGCAGCTACGGACTAGTCGAGCAAGAGACCCAGTACTTC	CASSYGLVEQETQYF
TRBJ2-1	TRBV7-9	NA	NA	TGTGCCAGCAGAGGGGGATGGAGCCATGAGCAGTTCTTC	CASRGGWSHEQFF
TRBJ2-7	TRBV11-2	NA	few	TGTGCCAGCAGCTTAGGTACTAGCTTAAACGAGCAGTACTTC	CASSLGTSLNEQYF
TRBJ2-1	TRBV29-1	NA	few	TGCAGCGTTGATAAGCTCTCCTACAATGAGCAGTTCTTC	CSVDKLSYNEQFF
TRBJ2-2	TRBV15	NA	NA	TGTGCCACCAGCAGGGTTGACGGGGAGCTGTTTTTT	CATSRVDGELFF
TRBJ1-1	TRBV25-1	TRBD1	NA	TGTGCCAGCAGTGAACGGACAGGGCTCGCCGGGGCTTTCTTT	CASSERTGLAGAFF
TRBJ2-7	TRBV29-1	TRBD2	NA	TGCAGCGTTGCGACTAGCGGAAGCTCCTACGAGCAGTACTTC	CSVATSGSSYEQYF
TRBJ2-3	TRBV15	TRBD2	NA	TGTGCCACCAGCAGTGCGGGACTAGCGGGGGTTCTAGATACGCAGTATTTT	CATSSAGLAGVLDTQYF
TRBJ1-6	TRBV5-6	NA	NA	TGTGCCAGCAGCTTGCTTAATTCACCCCTCCACTTT	CASSLLNSPLHF
TRBJ2-1	TRBV15	NA	NA	TGTGCCACCAGCCCTCGGGACCCGCTGTCTAGTGAGCAGTTCTTC	CATSPRDPLSSEQFF
TRBJ1-5	TRBV30	NA	NA	TGTGCCTGGAGTCTCTCCGGTGGGCCCCAGCATTTT	CAWSLSGGPQHF
TRBJ2-2	TRBV30	NA	NA	TGTGCCTGGAGTTCGGGATACACCGGGGAGCTGTTTTTT	CAWSSGYTGELFF
TRBJ2-4	TRBV6-5	NA	NA	TGTGCCAGCAGTCCCGTCCTAGCCAAAAACATTCAGTACTTC	CASSPVLAKNIQYF
TRBJ2-1	TRBV29-1	NA	NA	TGCAGCGCCACCACAAGGTTATCGTATCGCGAGCAGTTCTTC	CSATTRLSYREQFF
TRBJ2-1	TRBV30	NA	NA	TGTGCCTGGAAAAGGAGACGAGCCGGCAATGAGCAGTTCTTC	CAWKRRRAGNEQFF
TRBJ1-1	TRBV29-1	NA	NA	TGCAGCGTCCGTCAAAGTGAGGCTGAAGCTTTCTTT	CSVRQSEAEAFF
TRBJ2-1	TRBV5-1	TRBD2	NA	TGCGCCAGCAGCTCGGGACTACCCTACAATGAGCAGTTCTTC	CASSSGLPYNEQFF
TRBJ2-7	TRBV29-1	NA	NA	TGCAGCGTTGATGCGGGGGCCGCCTACGAGCAGTACTTC	CSVDAGAAYEQYF
TRBJ2-1	TRBV7-2	TRBD2	NA	TGTGCCAGCAGCTTAGGATTAGCGGGAGGGCCGTTGTTCTTC	CASSLGLAGGPLFF
TRBJ2-3	TRBV4-3	TRBD2	NA	TGCGCCAGCAGACTAGCGGGCACAGATACGCAGTATTTT	CASRLAGTDTQYF
TRBJ2-4	TRBV15	NA	NA	TGTGCCACCAGCAGAGAACGTTCGTCTAGCCAAGGAAACATTCAGTACTTC	CATSRERSSSQGNIQYF
TRBJ2-3	TRBV30	TRBD2	few	TGTGCCTGGAGCCTTCCGGGAGGGAGGGATACGCAGTATTTT	CAWSLPGGRDTQYF
TRBJ2-3	TRBV29-1	NA	few	TGCAGCGTTACACCGGTCCTCACAGATACGCAGTATTTT	CSVTPVLTDTQYF